The present TCR beta chain was sequenced within a study of a mutant IDH1 vaccine in newly diagnosed glioma. General study points: Vaccination induced immune responses in around 93% of patients.

Sequenced by immunoSEQ multiplex PCR; TCRdb stores in-frame clones only, minus some. The sample lists roughly 130,000 clones; about four fifths were seen once. Time point here: week 11, during vaccination. One vaccine dose held 300 ug of mutant IDH1 20-mer peptide and came with topical imiquimod. This clone was recorded once. The target antigen is unknown. Material: PBMCs, obtained from a glioma patient whose treatment included an IDH1 peptide vaccine. The TCR originated in a man aged 40-55 years with glioma.

CDR3 bases: TGTGCCAGCACTACAGGGGGCAGGAACACTGAAGCTTTCTTT. Encoded protein: CASTTGGRNTEAFF. The V and J genes are TRBV28 and TRBJ1-1; 9 bases are shared with TRBD1. After removal of 7 bases from V and 1 base from J, the junction contained 4 bases not matched to a gene. This CDR3 has 14 amino acids. Germline V CDR1 and CDR2: MDHEN, SYDVKM.